Shown below are 18 T cell receptor beta chains from a single sample sequenced in a study of human T cells and chemical hapten exposure. TCRdb ran MiXCR on the RACE reads and lists one entry per CDR3 protein. The sample has about 89,000 distinct CDR3 sequences, approximately 11% seen once. Time point of the sample: patch test 2, 6 weeks after DPC sensitization. Treatment reported: therapeutic diphenylcyclopropenone sensitization with weekly scalp DPC. The material was whole blood, obtained in connection with sensitization to the hapten diphenylcyclopropenone (DPC). These receptors came from a man aged 40-55 years with alopecia areata. Some clones in this sample may be carry-over from other donors' samples.

This clonotype was counted ten times or more. The CDR3 region is CASRLILRDATNEKLFF. The CDR3 nucleotides read TGTGCAAGTCGCTTAATTCTGAGGGACGCAACTAATGAAAAACTGTTTTTT. This rearrangement joins TRBV12-2 to TRBJ1-4; the DNA was not used to check the table's D call, TRBD1. TRBV12-2 has pseudogene status. The length of the CDR3 is 17 residues.

This clonotype was counted only a few times. CDR3: CSVGLAGAGNEQFF. CDR3 sequence (DNA): TGCAGTGTCGGCCTAGCGGGAGCCGGCAATGAGCAGTTCTTC. The rearrangement uses TRBV20-1 and TRBJ2-1, with 10 nucleotides matching TRBD2. Germline CDR1 and CDR2: DFQATT and SNEGSKA (reference sequence). CDR3 length: 14 amino acids. Trimming removed 7 bases from V and 6 bases from J; junction bases left unmatched: 9.

Here the CDR3 DNA reads TGTGCCTCCAATAGCTCCTACGAGCAGTACGTC. Translating it yields CASNSSYEQYV. The rearrangement uses TRBV19 and TRBJ2-7; no reliable D call. The CDR3 sequence is 11 residues long. Germline-derived CDR1 and CDR2 are LNHDA and SQIVND (reference sequence). Trimming shortened V by 11 bases and J by 0 bases, and 8 bases separated the two germline ends.

This clonotype was recorded many times. CDR3 sequence reads: CASSLGPGGEQYV. CDR3 DNA sequence: TGTGCCAGCAGCTTAGGACCGGGTGGCGAGCAGTACGTC. The chain links TRBV7-9 to TRBJ2-7; D not resolved. Germline V gene lookup returns CDR1 SEHNR and CDR2 FQNEAQ (reference sequence). This CDR3 has 13 residues. Trimming took off 1 base at V and 6 bases at J, with 10 bases between the two ends.

The CDR3 DNA is TGTGCCTGGAGTGTCGGATCTAGTATGTTTTTT. It yields the protein CAWSVGSSMFF. The V call is TRBV30, the J call TRBJ2-2; D ambiguous. Trimming stripped 0 bases from V and 15 bases from J, with 11 bases between. Germline V lookup: CDR1 GTSNPN, CDR2 SVGIG (reference sequence). The length of the CDR3 is 11 residues.

This clonotype was seen a handful of times. V and J are TRBV6-6 and TRBJ1-5; D is possibly TRBD1 (6 bases). The V gene lost 2 bases and the J gene lost 7 bases, with 21 bases spanning the gap. The CDR3 is made up of 17 amino acids. CDR1 is MNHNY, CDR2 SVGAGI, per germline (reference sequence). CDR3 DNA: TGTGCCAGCAGTTACGGCGGGGACAAGGGGTTTGGCCAGCCCCAGCATTTT. It yields the protein CASSYGGDKGFGQPQHF.

This clonotype was seen ten or more times. The V call is TRBV2, the J call TRBJ1-6; D uncertain. CDR1 SNHLY and CDR2 FYNNEI come from the germline V gene. The CDR3 length is 12 residues. The V end lost 5 bases, the J end lost 6 bases, and 5 bases lay between the germline ends. CDR3 residues: CASSLANSPLHF. The CDR3 DNA follows: TGTGCCAGCAGTTTGGCTAATTCACCCCTCCACTTT.

This chain joins TRBV7-9 and TRBJ2-7, with 10 bases lining up with TRBD2. The V gene's germline CDR1 is SEHNR and CDR2 FQNEAQ (reference sequence). V gave up 3 bases and J gave up 5 bases; unmatched junction bases: 7. This CDR3 has 15 residues. The CDR3 nucleotides read TGTGCCAGCAGCTTCCAAGGGCTAGCGGGAGACGAGCAGTACTTC. Encoded protein: CASSFQGLAGDEQYF.

This clonotype was seen ten or more times. V gene TRBV2 combines with J gene TRBJ2-7; D call uncertain. Trimming removed 5 bases from V and 2 bases from J, with 7 bases in between. CDR1 is SNHLY, CDR2 FYNNEI, per germline. The CDR3 is 12 amino acids. The CDR3: CASSSRPYEQYV. CDR3 DNA sequence: TGTGCCAGCAGTAGCCGGCCCTACGAGCAGTACGTC.

This clonotype turned up a few times. This chain links TRBV7-2 with TRBJ1-4, with 7 bases that match TRBD1. Losses at the gene ends were 3 bases for V and 2 bases for J; bases not matched to a gene: 6. Germline CDR1 and CDR2: SGHTA and FQGNSA. The CDR3 length is 16 residues. The CDR3: CASSFTGVQTNEKLFF. The CDR3 nucleotides are TGTGCCAGCAGCTTTACAGGGGTTCAGACTAATGAAAAACTGTTTTTT.

J is TRBJ1-4 and V is TRBV20-1; D is perhaps TRBD1 (5 bases). CDR3 size: 18 residues. The germline V gene has CDR1 DFQATT and CDR2 SNEGSKA (reference sequence). The V gene lost 3 bases and the J gene lost 5 bases, with 25 bases spanning the gap. The DNA for the CDR3 is TGCAGTGCTAGGGGACCAAGACTAGGGCCAGGAGGGAATGAAAAACTGTTTTTT. Protein: CSARGPRLGPGGNEKLFF.

This clonotype came up many times. The rearrangement joins TRBV4-2 to TRBJ2-6; unclear D gene. Germline CDR1 is LGHNA and CDR2 is YNFKEQ. V was shortened by 0 bases and J by 11 bases, with 17 bases between the two germline ends. The CDR3 loop spans 16 amino acids. CDR3 coding DNA: TGTGCCAGCAGCCAAGAGCTTACGAGGCCGAATGACGTCCTGACTTTC. Translation gives CASSQELTRPNDVLTF.

J is TRBJ1-2 and V is TRBV18, with D possibly being TRBD1 (5 bases). Germline CDR1 KGHSH, CDR2 LQKENI. The germline V and J ends were trimmed by 3 bases and 1 base, with 15 bases remaining between them. CDR3 length: 16 residues. This CDR3 reads CASSPPGWDVNYGYTF. CDR3 nucleotide sequence: TGTGCCAGCTCACCCCCAGGGTGGGATGTTAACTATGGCTACACCTTC.

The CDR3 region is CASSLPGGRAQETQYF. In DNA form, the CDR3 reads TGTGCCAGCAGCTTACCTGGCGGGAGGGCCCAAGAGACCCAGTACTTC. The chain is built from TRBV7-2 and TRBJ2-5; 9 bases are a match to TRBD2. V was clipped by 2 bases and J by 1 base; unmatched bases: 5. Germline V gives CDR1 SGHTA, CDR2 FQGNSA. The CDR3 consists of 16 residues.

This chain connects TRBV24-1 to TRBJ1-2; 7 nucleotides align to TRBD1. CDR3 length: 13 residues. The J segment lost 5 bases and the V segment lost 6 bases, leaving 5 bases of the junction unmatched. Germline assignment: CDR1 KGHDR and CDR2 SFDVKD. The CDR3 region is CATSQDRFYGYTF. CDR3 sequence (DNA): TGTGCCACCAGTCAGGACAGGTTTTATGGCTACACCTTC.

This clonotype was recorded a few times. This chain connects TRBV28 to TRBJ2-1, with D perhaps being TRBD1 or TRBD2 (7 bases each). The CDR3 extends over 15 amino acids. V was pared by 4 bases and J by 0 bases, with 10 bases between. Germline CDR1 is MDHEN and CDR2 is SYDVKM. The chain's CDR3 is CASSSGGASYNEQFF. DNA of the CDR3: TGTGCCAGCAGTTCAGGGGGGGCCTCCTACAATGAGCAGTTCTTC. The full variable domain, rest sourced from reference TRBV28 and TRBJ2-1, is DVKVTQSSRYLVKRTGEKVFLECVQDMDHENMFWYRQDPGLGLRLIYFSYDVKMKEKGDIPEGYSVSREKKERFSLILESASTNQTSMYLCASSSGGASYNEQFFGPGTRLTVL.

In this sample, this clonotype turned up a few times. The chain carries TRBV7-2 and TRBJ2-1, with unresolved D. V lost 5 bases, J lost 5 bases, and 16 bases lay in between. In germline, CDR1 is SGHTA, CDR2 FQGNSA. The CDR3 spans 15 residues. CDR3 nucleotide sequence: TGTGCCAGCAGCCCGGCCAATCTAGACCACAATGAGCAGTTCTTC. Amino acids: CASSPANLDHNEQFF.

The rearrangement links TRBV6-5 to TRBJ1-4; TRBD1 aligns across 10 bases. CDR3 length equals 16 residues. V lost 5 bases, J lost 8 bases, and 11 bases stayed unmatched. Germline-derived CDR1 and CDR2 are MNHEY and SVGAGI. The CDR3 nucleotides are TGTGCCAGCAGTAGCCGCTCCGGGACAGGGGACGAAAAACTGTTTTTT. Translated: CASSSRSGTGDEKLFF.